This TCR beta chain was obtained from a study of cytomegalovirus exposure and HLA in healthy donors. Findings of the study overall: Generally TCR sequences proved uncommon, though certain public TCRs appeared in numerous donors.

A word on this clone: No antigen is known for it.

V gave up 5 bases and J gave up 1 base; unmatched junction bases: 4. The CDR3 runs 14 residues. CDR1 and CDR2 (germline): SNHLY, FYNNEI. Amplification used 60 Vbeta primers and 13 Jbeta primers. Original analysis: In a later analysis, of around 83 million unique beta chains, about 12 million appeared in at least two donors. Sequencing was performed with immunoSEQ multiplex PCR; in TCRdb, only in-frame clones are kept and a portion is missing. The V and J calls and clone size are taken from that table; D and trimming were inferred from the DNA. This repertoire includes about 160,000 clones. This chain uses TRBV2 with TRBJ1-1; 7 bases are shared with TRBD1. The source material was PBMCs. The sequence came from a woman aged 55 to 70 in good health and CMV-seronegative. In DNA form, the CDR3 reads TGTGCCAGCAGTTACAGGGGACCGAACACTGAAGCTTTCTTT. It yields the protein CASSYRGPNTEAFF.